These 28 T cell receptor beta chains were sequenced from one sample in a study of Graves' ophthalmopathy and Graves' hyperthyroidism. Amplification from RNA transcripts yielded the TCR beta CDR3 regions. HTBI primers were employed in first-round RT-PCR, then a second-round multiplex PCR followed. Via MiXCR, TCRdb re-called the multiplex PCR reads, giving one row per CDR3 protein. The sample shows about 700,000 distinct CDR3 sequences, roughly 40% of them seen only once. Material: peripheral blood. All receptors come from an adult man with Graves' ophthalmopathy.

This clonotype was counted between two and nine times. The V gene is TRBV25-1, the J gene TRBJ1-5; maybe TRBD1 (6 bases). Germline values: CDR1 MGHDK, CDR2 SYGVNS. With 5 bases removed from V and 6 bases from J, the gap between germline ends came to 17 bases. This CDR3 region has 15 residues. The CDR3 spells CASSYGAGARQPQHF. CDR3 DNA sequence: TGTGCCAGCAGTTACGGGGCAGGGGCACGTCAGCCCCAGCATTTT.

The chain links TRBV7-9 to TRBJ1-1; D is unclear. The germline V and J ends were trimmed by 3 bases and 7 bases, with 9 bases remaining between them. The CDR3 totals 12 residues. Germline V lookup: CDR1 SEHNR, CDR2 FQNEAQ (reference sequence). The CDR3 nucleotides are TGTGCCAGCAGCTTTCCCTGGCATGAAGCTTTCTTT. It specifies CASSFPWHEAFF.

CDR3 sequence reads: CASSQSRGMNTEAFF. Here the CDR3 DNA reads TGTGCCAGCAGCCAGTCCCGGGGGATGAACACTGAAGCTTTCTTT. V and J are TRBV2 and TRBJ1-1; tentatively, D is TRBD1 (5 bases). V lost 6 bases, J lost 0 bases, and 14 bases lay in between. The CDR3 has 15 residues. Germline V gives CDR1 SNHLY, CDR2 FYNNEI. Variable domain in full (rest from reference TRBV2 and TRBJ1-1): EPEVTQTPSHQVTQMGQEVILRCVPISNHLYFYWYRQILGQKVEFLVSFYNNEISEKSEIFDDQFSVERPDGSNFTLKIRSTKLEDSAMYFCASSQSRGMNTEAFFGQGTRLTVV.

This chain links TRBV19 with TRBJ2-6; 7 nucleotides align to TRBD2. Germline CDR1 and CDR2: LNHDA and SQIVND (reference sequence). The CDR3 consists of 18 residues. With 9 bases clipped from V and 0 bases from J, the junction kept 14 bases outside the gene matches. The CDR3 sequence is CASTPSGGRYSGANVLTF. In DNA form, the CDR3 reads TGTGCCAGCACCCCTTCGGGGGGACGATACTCTGGGGCCAACGTCCTGACTTTC.

In the case of this clonotype: A read error is possible here, since a much larger clone lies one base away. The chain recombines TRBV2 with TRBJ1-2; 7 bases map to TRBD1. This CDR3 is 14 amino acids long. From germline, CDR1 is SNHLY and CDR2 FYNNEI. CDR3 DNA: TGTGCCGGCAGTGCGACCAGGGGGGGATCTGGCTACACCTTC. It translates to CAGSATRGGSGYTF.

In this sample, this clonotype turned up many times. V usage is TRBV29-1 and J usage is TRBJ1-1; no reliable D call. Trimming took off 5 bases at V and 1 base at J, with 11 bases between the two ends. The CDR3 runs 13 residues. The V gene's germline CDR1 is SQVTM and CDR2 ANQGSEA. This chain's CDR3 is CSVCKGENTEAFF. In DNA, the CDR3 is TGCAGCGTTTGTAAAGGAGAGAACACTGAAGCTTTCTTT.

This clonotype has a handful of counts. The rearrangement uses TRBV7-2 and TRBJ1-4; D uncertain. In germline, CDR1 is SGHTA, CDR2 FQGNSA. V was trimmed by 5 bases and J by 8 bases, leaving 12 bases between them. The CDR3 is 13 residues long. CDR3 bases: TGTGCCAGCAGCCGGACCGGTGCGGAAAAACTGTTTTTT. This sequence encodes CASSRTGAEKLFF. The full variable domain, its missing parts supplied by reference TRBV7-2 and TRBJ1-4, is GAGVSQSPSNKVTEKGKDVELRCDPISGHTALYWYRQSLGQGLEFLIYFQGNSAPDKSGLPSDRFSAERTGGSVSTLTIQRTQQEDSAVYLCASSRTGAEKLFFGSGTQLSVL.

This clonotype was seen many times. V gene TRBV7-6 combines with J gene TRBJ1-3; D gene unclear. This CDR3 has 15 residues. Trimming removed 4 bases from V and 0 bases from J, with 10 bases in between. In germline, CDR1 is SGHVS, CDR2 FNYEAQ. CDR3 DNA sequence: TGTGCCAGCAGCTCCGGGTGGATCTCTGGAAACACCATATATTTT. Translated, it gives CASSSGWISGNTIYF.

As for this clonotype: Since a much larger clone is just one base distant, this may be a read error. The CDR3 DNA is TGTGCCAGCCAGGCCGGGGAGCTGTTTTTT. Its protein is CASQAGELFF. This rearrangement joins TRBV7-9 to TRBJ2-2; D uncertain. The germline V gene has CDR1 SEHNR and CDR2 FQNEAQ (reference sequence). V shed 8 bases and J shed 6 bases, with 4 bases lying between them. CDR3 length: 10 amino acids.

This clonotype was found a few times. The rearrangement links TRBV5-4 to TRBJ1-2, with 9 bases aligning to TRBD1. CDR3 size: 16 residues. Germline V gives CDR1 SGHNT, CDR2 YYREEE (reference sequence). J gave up 7 bases and V 4 bases, and 14 bases lay outside the gene matches. The CDR3 protein is CASSPATGQGTGGYTF. Here the CDR3 DNA reads TGTGCCAGCAGCCCGGCAACGGGACAGGGAACGGGTGGCTACACCTTC. Variable domain in full (rest from reference TRBV5-4 and TRBJ1-2): ETGVTQSPTHLIKTRGQQVTLRCSSQSGHNTVSWYQQALGQGPQFIFQYYREEENGRGNFPPRFSGLQFPNYSSELNVNALELDDSALYLCASSPATGQGTGGYTFGSGTRLTVV.

This clonotype was counted only a few times. The genes are TRBV7-9 and TRBJ2-2; D unresolved. Trimming took off 0 bases at V and 0 bases at J, with 8 bases between the two ends. This CDR3 contains 16 residues. Germline CDR1 reads SEHNR; CDR2 reads FQNEAQ (reference sequence). DNA for the CDR3: TGTGCCAGCAGCTTAGCTCGACACTCGAACACCGGGGAGCTGTTTTTT. It translates to CASSLARHSNTGELFF. The whole variable domain, filled in from reference TRBV7-9 and TRBJ2-2, reads DTGVSQNPRHKITKRGQNVTFRCDPISEHNRLYWYRQTLGQGPEFLTYFQNEAQLEKSRLLSDRFSAERPKGSFSTLEIQRTEQGDSAMYLCASSLARHSNTGELFFGEGSRLTVL.

V gene TRBV7-2 combines with J gene TRBJ2-5; maybe TRBD2 (6 bases). The end of the DNA is better explained by TRBJ2-1, so the J call may be wrong. The CDR3 sequence is 11 residues long. Germline values: CDR1 SGHTA, CDR2 FQGNSA. The CDR3 nucleotides read TGTGCCAGCAGCTTACGGGGGGAGCAGTTCTTC. This sequence encodes CASSLRGEQFF.

The gene calls are TRBV24-1 and TRBJ2-3; the D gene is possibly TRBD1 (6 bases). V lost 9 bases and J 0 bases, leaving 9 bases between the germline ends. Germline V lookup: CDR1 KGHDR, CDR2 SFDVKD. The CDR3 totals 13 residues. The CDR3 is CATVGQSTDTQYF. CDR3 DNA: TGTGCCACCGTAGGACAGAGCACAGATACGCAGTATTTT.

This chain connects TRBV25-1 to TRBJ2-5; TRBD2 might be the D (6 bases). CDR1 and CDR2 from the germline V gene are MGHDK and SYGVNS. This CDR3 is built from 18 residues. The germline V and J ends were trimmed by 5 bases and 5 bases, with 27 bases remaining between them. CDR3 loop: CASSLAGQVTYLEETQYF. The CDR3 nucleotides are TGTGCCAGCAGTTTGGCGGGGCAGGTTACCTATCTGGAGGAGACCCAGTACTTC.

Comment on this clonotype: A read error may explain this, as a much larger clone is one base away. The chain recombines TRBV7-9 with TRBJ2-7, with 7 bases that match TRBD1. After removal of 2 bases from V and 2 bases from J, the junction contained 6 bases not matched to a gene. The germline CDR1 and CDR2 sequences are SEHNR and FQNEAQ (reference sequence). This CDR3 region has 15 residues. Here the CDR3 reads CASSLRDSGAYEQYF. The CDR3 DNA is TGTGCCAGCAGCTTAAGGGACAGTGGGGCCTACGAGCAGTACTTC.

The chain uses TRBV20-1 and TRBJ2-7, with 7 bases aligning to TRBD1. J gave up 3 bases and V 1 base, and 3 bases lay outside the gene matches. The V gene's germline CDR1 is DFQATT and CDR2 SNEGSKA (reference sequence). CDR3 length: 13 residues. DNA of the CDR3: TGCAGTGCTAGAGTGCACAGGGGCTACGAGCAGTACTTC. Translation gives CSARVHRGYEQYF.

This chain connects TRBV7-7 to TRBJ2-5; D is uncertain. Trimming left V 3 bases short and J 4 bases short, with 9 bases between. There are 13 residues in the CDR3. Germline assignment: CDR1 SSHAT and CDR2 FNYEAQ (reference sequence). CDR3 DNA sequence: TGTGCCAGCAGCTTTAATGGGGTAGAGACCCAGTACTTC. It is translated as CASSFNGVETQYF.

The chain employs TRBV5-4 and TRBJ1-1; no clear D gene. Germline CDR1 and CDR2: SGHNT and YYREEE (reference sequence). The CDR3 runs to 15 residues. V shed 6 bases and J shed 5 bases, with 20 bases lying between them. The CDR3 DNA sequence: TGTGCCAGCACCCTCGCGGCGGGAAGGCGGACTGAAGCTTTCTTT. This sequence encodes CASTLAAGRRTEAFF.

Only a few counts were recorded for this clonotype. This chain links TRBV6-1 with TRBJ2-6; unclear D gene. This CDR3 has 17 amino acids. Germline V gene data show CDR1 as MNHNS and CDR2 as SASEGT. The V end was cut by 5 bases, the J end by 1 base, with 15 bases between. The CDR3 sequence: CASSYRSSGSGANVLTF. CDR3 bases: TGTGCCAGCAGTTATCGTAGCTCGGGTTCTGGGGCCAACGTCCTGACTTTC.

Comment on this clonotype: The CDR3 end shows no conserved phenylalanine or tryptophan, and so a read error is likely. The rearrangement joins TRBV2 to TRBJ2-5; D is uncertain. V shed 1 base and J shed 2 bases, with 5 bases lying between them. Germline V lookup: CDR1 SNHLY, CDR2 FYNNEI. The CDR3 spans 13 residues. The CDR3 loop reads CASSEDIQETQYL. Here the CDR3 DNA reads TGTGCCAGCAGTGAAGACATTCAAGAGACCCAGTACCTC.

This clonotype was observed at least ten times. The CDR3 DNA reads TGCGCCAGCAGCCAGACTAGCAAAGAGACCCAGTACTTC. Encoded protein: CASSQTSKETQYF. The chain combines TRBV10-2 with TRBJ2-5; 7 bases align to TRBD2. In germline, CDR1 is WSHSY, CDR2 SAAADI. The V segment lost 6 bases and the J segment 3 bases; nucleotides outside the gene matches: 4. The CDR3 has 13 residues.

Many counts were recorded for this clonotype. This sequence joins TRBV29-1 and TRBJ2-7; D ambiguous. The CDR3 loop spans 12 amino acids. V was shortened by 0 bases and J by 3 bases, with 6 bases between the two germline ends. The germline V gene encodes CDR1 SQVTM and CDR2 ANQGSEA. For the CDR3, the DNA is TGCAGCGTTGAAGATCGCAGCTACGAGCAGTACTTC. This sequence encodes CSVEDRSYEQYF.

The V call is TRBV12-3 or TRBV12-4, the J call TRBJ1-2, with D maybe TRBD1 (5 bases). V lost 5 bases to trimming and J lost 5 bases, with 9 bases between them. The CDR3 runs 12 residues. The CDR3 is CASSTGYYGYTF. The CDR3 DNA reads as TGTGCCAGCAGTACAGGATATTATGGCTACACCTTC.

Ten or more counts support this clonotype. This rearrangement joins TRBV20-1 to TRBJ1-2; D is possibly TRBD1 (5 bases). Between the trimmed V and J ends, which lost 3 bases and 4 bases, there was a span of 9 bases. The CDR3 contains 12 residues. Per the germline V gene, CDR1 is DFQATT and CDR2 is SNEGSKA (reference sequence). The CDR3 nucleotides are TGCAGTGCTAGGATAACAGGCTATGGCTACACCTTC. It codes for CSARITGYGYTF.

This clonotype showed up just a few times. The gene calls are TRBV7-8 and TRBJ1-2; TRBD1 agrees at 9 bases. Per germline, CDR1 SGHVS and CDR2 FQNEAQ. This CDR3 has 15 amino acids. After removal of 1 base from V and 8 bases from J, the junction contained 8 bases not matched to a gene. The CDR3 is CASSLGTGDARGYTF. The CDR3 DNA is TGTGCCAGCAGCTTAGGGACAGGGGACGCCCGGGGCTACACCTTC.

This clonotype came up a few times. CDR3 sequence: CASSLREWGTRDYEQYF. The CDR3 DNA sequence: TGTGCCAGCAGCTTAAGGGAGTGGGGGACACGAGACTACGAGCAGTACTTC. The J gene is TRBJ2-7, the V gene TRBV7-9, with D perhaps matching TRBD1 (6 bases). The germline V gene has CDR1 SEHNR and CDR2 FQNEAQ (reference sequence). The CDR3 spans 17 residues. Trimming took off 2 bases at V and 3 bases at J, with 20 bases between the two ends.

This clonotype was recorded a few times. The V call is TRBV20-1, the J call TRBJ1-5; weak D call: TRBD1 (6 bases). Trimming removed 2 bases from V and 7 bases from J, with 12 bases in between. Per germline, CDR1 DFQATT and CDR2 SNEGSKA (reference sequence). The CDR3 runs to 13 residues. The CDR3 nucleotides read TGCAGTGCTAGACAGGGGTCAGGGCAGCCCCAGCATTTT. Protein sequence: CSARQGSGQPQHF.

This chain uses TRBV7-9 with TRBJ1-6, with D unresolved. V was shortened by 5 bases and J by 5 bases, with 19 bases between the two germline ends. CDR3 size: 17 residues. CDR1 and CDR2 from the germline V gene are SEHNR and FQNEAQ (reference sequence). The CDR3 sequence: CASSQEGPGPHNSPLHF. The CDR3 bases are TGTGCCAGCAGCCAAGAAGGTCCAGGCCCGCATAATTCACCCCTCCACTTT.